This TCR beta chain is from a study of human T cells and chemical hapten exposure. Study-wide background: Patients, largely female, had alopecia areata, totalis or universalis. Overall study results and limits: TCRs at high frequency, those above 1 in 1000, did not change with DPC sensitization.

It was the library that attached unique molecular identifiers to individual cDNA molecules. TCRdb reprocessed the RACE reads with MiXCR, giving one entry per CDR3 protein. Counted here are about 140,000 distinct CDR3 sequences, approximately 12% occurring once; the ten biggest clones make up approximately 1.3%. A word on this clonotype: Its antigen is unknown.

Germline-derived CDR1 and CDR2 are SGHTA and FQGNSA. Trimming shortened V by 3 bases and J by 0 bases, and 15 bases separated the two germline ends. The CDR3 length is 17 residues. Noted time point: patch test 2, 6 weeks after DPC sensitization. As to treatment: therapeutic diphenylcyclopropenone sensitization with weekly scalp DPC. Unfractionated whole blood was the source of the extracted total RNA. The TCR originated in a woman in her forties or fifties with alopecia areata. Some clones in this sample may be carry-over from other donors' samples. The specimen comprised whole blood, sampled in connection with sensitization to the hapten diphenylcyclopropenone (DPC). The rearrangement links TRBV7-2 to TRBJ1-5, with a possible D match to TRBD1 (5 bases). The CDR3 reads CASSFKTHGHSNQPQHF. In DNA form, the CDR3 reads TGTGCCAGCAGCTTTAAAACTCACGGACATAGCAATCAGCCCCAGCATTTT.